This T cell receptor beta chain was recorded in a study of T cells after posttransplantation cyclophosphamide. Study-level findings and limits: Skin or GI-infiltrating T cells shared few TRB sequences with blood.

Clones were read by immunoSEQ multiplex PCR, and TCRdb kept only the in-frame ones, dropping some. The profile covers tens of thousands of clones, with about 90% appearing a single time and 2% to 2.5% taken by the ten largest. The CDR3 is 15 amino acids. Trimming removed 4 bases from V and 5 bases from J, with 18 bases in between. From germline, CDR1 is SGHRS and CDR2 YFSETQ. Notes on this clone: Its antigen is unidentified.

A marrow graft followed busulfan-fludarabine conditioning, with cyclophosphamide on days +3 and +4. The material sequenced was PBMCs, taken around 63 days after allogeneic stem cell transplant with posttransplant cyclophosphamide. V is TRBV5-1 and J is TRBJ1-1; no clear D gene. This receptor was obtained from a male patient between 55 and 70 years old who received an allogeneic stem cell transplant from a related donor and was CMV-positive. Some of these T cells may belong to the graft donor. In DNA, the CDR3 is TGCGCCAGCAGCCCCCGACCGGGGTTGGGGACTGAAGCTTTCTTT. It encodes CASSPRPGLGTEAFF.